This TCR beta chain was sequenced for a study of cytomegalovirus exposure and HLA in healthy donors. Notes on the study in general: TCR beta V segments were, for the most part, productive about 87% or about 30% of the time in an earlier analysis. Later analysis identified several of the most significant clusters that appeared linked to common viral pathogens.

For this clone: The target antigen is unknown.

Each of the donors was a healthy bone marrow donor. The donors, nominally healthy at sampling, likely had unrecorded immune exposures. V was cut by 1 base and J by 10 bases, with 20 bases left in between. Germline values: CDR1 LNHDA, CDR2 SQIVND (reference sequence). CDR3 length: 16 amino acids. With 60 Vbeta and 13 Jbeta primers, the PCR was carried out. The assay was immunoSEQ multiplex PCR, and TCRdb's table has in-frame clones only and misses some. The repertoire consists of some 130,000 clones, with 70% to 80% occurring once and the leading ten covering 0.8% to 0.95%. This clonotype originated in an older woman in good health and CMV-seronegative. The sequencing sample was made of PBMCs. The chain couples TRBV19 to TRBJ2-1; tentatively, D is TRBD2 (6 bases). This CDR3 is CASSIVHGSSGLEQFF. CDR3 bases: TGTGCCAGTAGTATAGTTCACGGGAGTTCGGGTTTGGAGCAGTTCTTC.